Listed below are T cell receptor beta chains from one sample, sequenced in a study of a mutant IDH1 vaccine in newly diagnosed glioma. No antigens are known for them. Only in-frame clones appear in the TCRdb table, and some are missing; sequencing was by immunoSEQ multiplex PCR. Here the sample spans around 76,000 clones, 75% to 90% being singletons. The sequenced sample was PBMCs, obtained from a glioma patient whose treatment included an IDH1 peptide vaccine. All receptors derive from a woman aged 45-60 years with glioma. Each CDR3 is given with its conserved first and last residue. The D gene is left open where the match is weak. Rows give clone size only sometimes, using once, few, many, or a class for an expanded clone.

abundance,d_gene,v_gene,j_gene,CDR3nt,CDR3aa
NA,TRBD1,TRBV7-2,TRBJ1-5,TGTGCCAGCAGCTACTACAGGGGGGAGGGTCAGCCCCAGCATTTT,CASSYYRGEGQPQHF
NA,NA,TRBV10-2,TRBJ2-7,TGCGCCAGCAGTGAGTCCTACGAGCAGTACTTC,CASSESYEQYF
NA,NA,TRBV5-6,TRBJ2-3,TGTGCCAGCAGCTTGGCAGCCAGGGGAAACACAGATACGCAGTATTTT,CASSLAARGNTDTQYF
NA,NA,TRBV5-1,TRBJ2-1,TGCGCCAGCAGCTTGGAAGGGAACTCCTACAATGAGCAGTTCTTC,CASSLEGNSYNEQFF
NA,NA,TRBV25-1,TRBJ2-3,TGTGCCAGCAGTGAGCATCGGGTGACAGATACGCAGTATTTT,CASSEHRVTDTQYF
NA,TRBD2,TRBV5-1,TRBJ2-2,TGCGCCAGCAGCCCAGGCGGAGCGGGAGACACCGGGGAGCTGTTTTTT,CASSPGGAGDTGELFF
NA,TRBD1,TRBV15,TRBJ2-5,TGTGCCACCAGCAGGGACAGGGGGCTGGAGACCCAGTACTTC,CATSRDRGLETQYF
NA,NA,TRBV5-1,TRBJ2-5,TGCGCCAGCAGCTTATTAGGGCAACTACAAGAGACCCAGTACTTC,CASSLLGQLQETQYF
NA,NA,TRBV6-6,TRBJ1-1,TGTGCCAGCAGTCTCCGGGCAGCTAACACTGAAGCTTTCTTT,CASSLRAANTEAFF
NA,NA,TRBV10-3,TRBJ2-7,TGTGCCATCAGTGACGTTCGACAGACATTCTACGAGCAGTACTTC,CAISDVRQTFYEQYF
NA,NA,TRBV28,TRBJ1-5,TGTGCCAGCAGTTTAAGGGGTTTGAGCAATCAGCCCCAGCATTTT,CASSLRGLSNQPQHF
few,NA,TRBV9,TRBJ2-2,TGTGCCAGCAACTCACAAGGGAACACCGGGGAGCTGTTTTTT,CASNSQGNTGELFF
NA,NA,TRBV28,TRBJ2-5,TGTGCCAGCAGCTTGGTCAGGGGTAGTGTCCTCGAGACCCAGTACTTC,CASSLVRGSVLETQYF
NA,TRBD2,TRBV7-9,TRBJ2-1,TGTGCCAGCAGCCCCGGGGGTAGCGGGAGGGCCGTGGCCTACAATGAGCAGTTCTTC,CASSPGGSGRAVAYNEQFF
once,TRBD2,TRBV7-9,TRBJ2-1,TGTGCCAGCAGCTTAGAAGGGACTAGCGCGTACAATGAGCAGTTCTTC,CASSLEGTSAYNEQFF
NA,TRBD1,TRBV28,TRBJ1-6,TGTGCCAGCACCCAACCGGGACAGGTGGGTCCGGCCCTCCACTTT,CASTQPGQVGPALHF
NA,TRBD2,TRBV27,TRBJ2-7,TGTGCCAGCAGTACCCCTATGCGGGAGAGGAACGAGCAGTACTTC,CASSTPMRERNEQYF
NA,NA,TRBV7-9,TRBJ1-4,TGTGCCAGTCGTCAGGGAGAGGAAAAACTGTTTTTT,CASRQGEEKLFF
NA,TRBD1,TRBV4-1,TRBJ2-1,TGCGCCAGCAGCCATAGGACAGGGCGGAGGAATGAGCAGTTCTTC,CASSHRTGRRNEQFF
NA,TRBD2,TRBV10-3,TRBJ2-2,TGTGCCATCAAGGGGACTAGCGGGAGAGGGACCGGGGAGCTGTTTTTT,CAIKGTSGRGTGELFF
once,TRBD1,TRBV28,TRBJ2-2,TGTGCCAGCAGCACGGACAGGGGTCACACCGGGGAGCTGTTTTTT,CASSTDRGHTGELFF
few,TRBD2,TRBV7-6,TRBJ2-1,TGTGCCAGCAGCTCTCAGCGGGAGAGGAATGAGCAGTTCTTC,CASSSQRERNEQFF
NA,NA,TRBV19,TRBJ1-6,TGTGCCAGTAGTCCCTTGGGGGCAAGCGATAATTCACCCCTCCACTTT,CASSPLGASDNSPLHF
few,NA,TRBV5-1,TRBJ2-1,TGCGCCAGCAGCTTGGAGCTATCCACCTACAATGAGCAGTTCTTC,CASSLELSTYNEQFF
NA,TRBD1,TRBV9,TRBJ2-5,TGTGCCAGCAGCGACGGGACAGGGTGGGCAGAGACCCAGTACTTC,CASSDGTGWAETQYF
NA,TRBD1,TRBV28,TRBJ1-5,TGTGCCAGCAGTTTACGGGACAGGGGGCATCAGCCCCAGCATTTT,CASSLRDRGHQPQHF
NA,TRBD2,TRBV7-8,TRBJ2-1,TGTGCCAGCAGCTCCCTAGCGGGAGGGGAGAATGAGCAGTTCTTC,CASSSLAGGENEQFF
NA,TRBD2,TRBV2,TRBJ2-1,TGTGCCAGCAAGAGGGCGGGAGTAGGTTGGAATGAGCAGTTCTTC,CASKRAGVGWNEQFF
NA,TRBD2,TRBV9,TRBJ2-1,TGTGCCAGCAGCCCTCTGGCGGGAGTTGTTTCCTACAATGAGCAGTTCTTC,CASSPLAGVVSYNEQFF
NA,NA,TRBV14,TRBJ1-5,TGTGCCAGCAGCCAAGTTAAGGGAGATCAGCCCCAGCATTTT,CASSQVKGDQPQHF
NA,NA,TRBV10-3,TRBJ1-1,TGTGCCTCGGTAGGGGAGGGCGCTGAAGCTTTCTTT,CASVGEGAEAFF
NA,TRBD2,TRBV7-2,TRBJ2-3,TGTGCCAGCGGCCCAAGCGGGAGGGGAACAGATACGCAGTATTTT,CASGPSGRGTDTQYF
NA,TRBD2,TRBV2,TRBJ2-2,TGTGCCAGCAGTGAAGGGACTAGCGGGAGGACCGGGGAGCTGTTTTTT,CASSEGTSGRTGELFF
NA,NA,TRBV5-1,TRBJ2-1,TGCGCCAGCAGCTTGGGACAGGTGCACTACAATGAGCAGTTCTTC,CASSLGQVHYNEQFF
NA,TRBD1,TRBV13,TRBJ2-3,TGTGCCAGCAGCTTTACTAGGGGGCGTGCAGATACGCAGTATTTT,CASSFTRGRADTQYF
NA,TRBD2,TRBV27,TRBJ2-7,TGTGCCAGCAGTTTATCGGTAGCGGGAGGTTCCTACGAGCAGTACTTC,CASSLSVAGGSYEQYF
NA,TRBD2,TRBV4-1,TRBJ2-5,TGCGCCAGCAGCCAGGATCCCCCTACGGGGGGGAGATGGACCCAGTACTTC,CASSQDPPTGGRWTQYF
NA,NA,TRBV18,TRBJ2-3,TGTGCCAGCTCATCAATCGAGGGGCCGTGGGCAGATACGCAGTATTTT,CASSSIEGPWADTQYF
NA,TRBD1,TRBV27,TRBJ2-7,TGTGCCAGCAGTCCGCGGACAGGGGGAGCCTACGAGCAGTACTTC,CASSPRTGGAYEQYF
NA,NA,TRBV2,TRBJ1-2,TGTGCCAGCAGGGTGGGCAGGGCCGGGAAGGGCTACACCTTC,CASRVGRAGKGYTF
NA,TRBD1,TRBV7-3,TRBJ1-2,TGTGCCAGCAGCTCAGGACAGGGGGACTATGGCTACACCTTC,CASSSGQGDYGYTF
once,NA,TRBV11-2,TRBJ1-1,TGTGCCAGCAGCCAGAGGGGCAGGGCGATGAACACTGAAGCTTTCTTT,CASSQRGRAMNTEAFF
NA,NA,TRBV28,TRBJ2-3,TGTGCCAGCAGTTTTTTGTCAGATACGCAGTATTTT,CASSFLSDTQYF
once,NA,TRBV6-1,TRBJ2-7,TGTGCCAGCAGTGAAGGGAACGCCTACGAGCAGTACTTC,CASSEGNAYEQYF
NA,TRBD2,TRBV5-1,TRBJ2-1,TGCGCCAGCAGCATCCGGGACTACCTCAATGAGCAGTTCTTC,CASSIRDYLNEQFF
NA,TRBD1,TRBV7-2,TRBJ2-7,TGTGCCAGCAGCTCCTCGGGACAGGGGTACGAGCAGTACTTC,CASSSSGQGYEQYF
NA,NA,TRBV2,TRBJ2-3,TGTGCCAGCCATGGGGCGGATACGCAGTATTTT,CASHGADTQYF
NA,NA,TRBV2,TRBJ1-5,TGTGCCAGCAGTGACTTGGGGGGGGGCAATCAGCCCCAGCATTTT,CASSDLGGGNQPQHF
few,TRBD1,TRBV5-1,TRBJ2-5,TGCGCCAGCAGCTTACAGGGGGCAGAGACCCAGTACTTC,CASSLQGAETQYF
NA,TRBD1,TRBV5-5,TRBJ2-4,TGTGCCAGCAGCCTCAATCCGGGACAGAGAGAGTACTTC,CASSLNPGQREYF
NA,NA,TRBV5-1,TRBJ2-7,TGCGCCAGCACCCCTGAAGGGTATTCCTACGAGCAGTACTTC,CASTPEGYSYEQYF
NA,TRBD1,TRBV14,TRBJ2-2,TGTGCCAGCAGACTACAGGGGACCGGGGAGCTGTTTTTT,CASRLQGTGELFF
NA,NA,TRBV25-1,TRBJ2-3,TGTGCCAGCGCCAGGGGGGCGGATACGCAGTATTTT,CASARGADTQYF
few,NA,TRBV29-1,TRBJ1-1,TGCAGCGTCGGGAGTCGGGCAGGTGCTTTCTTT,CSVGSRAGAFF
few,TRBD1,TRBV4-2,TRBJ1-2,TGTGCCAGCAGCCAACTATGGGACAGGGGCGCCGAGGGCTACACCTTC,CASSQLWDRGAEGYTF